A single sample is the source of the 10 T cell receptor beta chains below, sequenced in a study of blood T cell repertoires in COVID-19. Only in-frame clones appear in the TCRdb table, and some are missing; sequencing was by immunoSEQ multiplex PCR. In the table there are about 270,000 clones, approximately 91% of which are singletons. Sequenced sample: PBMCs or T cells enriched from blood (not recorded which). The source of these receptors is a woman aged 40 to 50 with acute COVID-19.

J is TRBJ1-2 and V is TRBV9; D remains ambiguous. This CDR3 has 13 amino acids. Trimming took off 0 bases at V and 5 bases at J, with 8 bases between the two ends. Germline V lookup: CDR1 SGDLS, CDR2 YYNGEE. The CDR3 sequence is CASSVDRGYGYTF. CDR3 DNA: TGTGCCAGCAGCGTAGATCGGGGTTATGGCTACACCTTC.

This rearrangement joins TRBV28 to TRBJ2-5, with 8 bases fitting TRBD1. This CDR3 has 15 residues. Germline V gives CDR1 MDHEN, CDR2 SYDVKM. V was pared by 5 bases and J by 5 bases, with 10 bases of the junction left unmatched. CDR3 loop: CASSPGQGRGETQYF. The CDR3 DNA follows: TGTGCCAGCAGTCCTGGACAGGGTCGAGGGGAGACCCAGTACTTC.

The rearrangement joins TRBV19 to TRBJ2-3; 7 nucleotides agree with TRBD2. Germline loops: CDR1 LNHDA, CDR2 SQIVND (reference sequence). V shed 4 bases and J 1 base; nucleotides not matched to a gene: 2. The CDR3 covers 14 residues. CDR3: CASSNGLGTDTQYF. CDR3 nucleotides: TGTGCCAGTAGTAATGGACTAGGCACAGATACGCAGTATTTT. The full variable domain, in which reference TRBV19 and TRBJ2-3 provide the parts outside the CDR3, is DGGITQSPKYLFRKEGQNVTLSCEQNLNHDAMYWYRQDPGQGLRLIYYSQIVNDFQKGDIAEGYSVSREKKESFPLTVTSAQKNPTAFYLCASSNGLGTDTQYFGPGTRLTVL.

The rearrangement uses TRBV29-1 and TRBJ1-3; D gene uncertain. CDR1 and CDR2 from the germline V gene are SQVTM and ANQGSEA. V was shortened by 1 base and J by 0 bases, with 7 bases between the two germline ends. The CDR3 covers 14 residues. CDR3 in DNA: TGCAGCGTTGAAGCCGGGATCTCTGGAAACACCATATATTTT. Translating gives CSVEAGISGNTIYF.

The chain combines TRBV11-2 with TRBJ2-1; maybe TRBD1 (5 bases). The CDR3 is made up of 12 amino acids. Germline CDR1 SGHAT, CDR2 FQNNGV. The ends were cut back, 3 bases at V and 9 bases at J, with 9 bases in the middle. The CDR3 loop is CASSLGPIEQFF. DNA for the CDR3: TGTGCCAGCAGCTTGGGGCCGATTGAGCAGTTCTTC.

The gene calls are TRBV28 and TRBJ1-4, with D possibly being TRBD1 (6 bases). CDR3 length: 13 amino acids. Trimming took 8 bases from V and 8 from J, leaving 15 bases between them. CDR1 MDHEN and CDR2 SYDVKM come from the germline V gene. As DNA, the CDR3 is TGTGCCAGCGGTGTGGGCAGGGGCGAAAAACTGTTTTTT. Protein: CASGVGRGEKLFF.

This sequence joins TRBV5-1 and TRBJ2-1; D may be TRBD2 (5 bases). Germline CDR1 and CDR2: SGHRS and YFSETQ. The V end was cut by 4 bases, the J end by 9 bases, with 8 bases between. The CDR3 totals 11 residues. The CDR3 DNA is TGCGCCAGCAGCAAGACTACTGAGCAGTTCTTC. Translation: CASSKTTEQFF.

This clone was picked up many times. The chain employs TRBV23-1 and TRBJ1-2; a possible D gene is TRBD1 (5 bases). TRBV23-1 is recorded as an ORF, its role being uncertain. Trimming shortened V by 3 bases and J by 5 bases, and 13 bases separated the two germline ends. The CDR3 length is 14 residues. This CDR3 reads CASSHSGTVYGYTF. The CDR3 bases are TGCGCCAGCAGTCATAGCGGGACGGTTTATGGCTACACCTTC.

The V gene is TRBV29-1, the J gene TRBJ2-3; a possible D gene is TRBD2 (7 bases). Germline V lookup: CDR1 SQVTM, CDR2 ANQGSEA. With 6 bases removed from V and 1 base from J, the gap between germline ends came to 14 bases. The CDR3 runs 14 residues. Here the CDR3 reads CSVGRGDRTDTQYF. The CDR3 region has the DNA TGCAGCGTAGGGAGGGGGGACCGCACAGATACGCAGTATTTT.

This chain joins TRBV28 and TRBJ2-5; TRBD2 matches at 14 bases. The germline V gene has CDR1 MDHEN and CDR2 SYDVKM. The CDR3 totals 18 residues. Trimming cost V 8 bases and J 3 bases; bases outside gene matches: 14. This CDR3 is CASPTGTSGRLGKETQYF. CDR3 nucleotide sequence: TGTGCCAGCCCAACCGGGACTAGCGGGAGATTGGGGAAAGAGACCCAGTACTTC. The whole variable domain, filled in from reference TRBV28 and TRBJ2-5, reads DVKVTQSSRYLVKRTGEKVFLECVQDMDHENMFWYRQDPGLGLRLIYFSYDVKMKEKGDIPEGYSVSREKKERFSLILESASTNQTSMYLCASPTGTSGRLGKETQYFGPGTRLLVL.